This T cell receptor (beta chain) stems from a study of T cell changes during pregnancy in multiple sclerosis. Here immunoSEQ multiplex PCR was the method, and the copy in TCRdb shows in-frame clones only, minus some. The data contain more than 35,000 clones, around 93% of them singletons. With 0 bases removed from V and 4 bases from J, the gap between germline ends came to 12 bases. The CDR3 is 15 amino acids. In germline, CDR1 is SGHAT, CDR2 FQNNGV. This specimen consisted of CD4+ T cells from peripheral blood mononuclear cells, obtained in the second trimester of pregnancy. The chain has TRBV11-2 and TRBJ1-1, with D perhaps TRBD1 (6 bases). The source is a female donor with multiple sclerosis, enrolled in a pregnancy study. CDR3 nucleotide sequence: TGTGCCAGCAGCTTAGACGGGGACATCCCCACTGAAGCTTTCTTT. Encoded protein: CASSLDGDIPTEAFF.